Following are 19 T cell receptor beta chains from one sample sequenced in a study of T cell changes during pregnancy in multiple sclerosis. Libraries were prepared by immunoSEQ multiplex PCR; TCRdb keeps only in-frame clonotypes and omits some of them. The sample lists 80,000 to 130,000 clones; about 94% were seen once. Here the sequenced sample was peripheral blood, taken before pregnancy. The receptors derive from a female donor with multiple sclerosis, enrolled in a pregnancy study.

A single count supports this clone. The CDR3: CASSFPPQELYYEQYF. CDR3 nucleotide sequence: TGTGCCAGCAGTTTTCCGCCTCAGGAATTATACTACGAGCAGTACTTC. The rearrangement links TRBV7-8 to TRBJ2-7; D remains unclear. This CDR3 has 16 residues. CDR1 SGHVS and CDR2 FQNEAQ come from the germline V gene. Trimming left V 6 bases short and J 3 bases short, with 21 bases between.

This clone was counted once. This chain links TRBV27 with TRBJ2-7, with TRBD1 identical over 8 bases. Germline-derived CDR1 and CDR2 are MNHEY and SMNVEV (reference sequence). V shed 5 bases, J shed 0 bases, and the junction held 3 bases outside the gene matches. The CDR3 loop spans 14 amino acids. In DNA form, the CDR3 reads TGTGCCAGCAGTAGGACAGGGCGCTCCTACGAGCAGTACTTC. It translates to CASSRTGRSYEQYF.

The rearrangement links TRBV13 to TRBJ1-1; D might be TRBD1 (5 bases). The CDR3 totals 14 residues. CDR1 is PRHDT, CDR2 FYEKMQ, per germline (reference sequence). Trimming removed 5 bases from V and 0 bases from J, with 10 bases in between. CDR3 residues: CASSRRGLNTEAFF. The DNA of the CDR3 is TGTGCCAGCAGCCGACGGGGGTTGAACACTGAAGCTTTCTTT.

CDR3 residues: CASSTSGISYNEQFF. DNA for the CDR3: TGTGCCAGCAGCACTAGCGGGATCTCCTACAATGAGCAGTTCTTC. V usage is TRBV7-9 and J usage is TRBJ2-1, with TRBD2 matching over 10 bases. Germline V gene data show CDR1 as SEHNR and CDR2 as FQNEAQ (reference sequence). There are 15 residues in the CDR3. Germline trimming cut 5 bases from V and 0 bases from J; bases unmatched to any gene: 1.

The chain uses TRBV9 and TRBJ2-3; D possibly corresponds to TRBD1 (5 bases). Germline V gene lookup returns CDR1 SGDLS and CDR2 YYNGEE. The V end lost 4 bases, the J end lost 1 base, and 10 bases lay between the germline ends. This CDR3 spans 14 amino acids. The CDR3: CASSLPTGTDTQYF. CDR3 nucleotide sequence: TGTGCCAGCAGCTTACCGACAGGCACAGATACGCAGTATTTT.

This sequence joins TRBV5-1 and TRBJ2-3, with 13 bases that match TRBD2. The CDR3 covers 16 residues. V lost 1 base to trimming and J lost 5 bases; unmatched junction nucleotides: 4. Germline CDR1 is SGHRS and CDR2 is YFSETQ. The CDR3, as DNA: TGCGCCAGCAGCTTGTGGACTAGCGGGAGTATAGATACGCAGTATTTT. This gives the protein CASSLWTSGSIDTQYF.

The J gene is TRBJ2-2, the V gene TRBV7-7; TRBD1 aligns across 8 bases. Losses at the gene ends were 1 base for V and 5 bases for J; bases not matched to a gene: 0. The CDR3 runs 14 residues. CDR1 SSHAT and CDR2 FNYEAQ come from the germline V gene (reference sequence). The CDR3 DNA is TGTGCCAGCAGCTTAGGACAGGGGACCGGGGAGCTGTTTTTT. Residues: CASSLGQGTGELFF.

Written as DNA, the CDR3 is TGTGCCAGGACAAGACAGGGGGCTGGCTATGGCTACACCTTC. This gives the protein CARTRQGAGYGYTF. The chain couples TRBV7-2 to TRBJ1-2; 10 bases match TRBD1. The CDR3 length is 14 residues. CDR1 and CDR2 (germline): SGHTA, FQGNSA. The V gene end was trimmed by 9 bases and the J gene end by 4 bases; junction bases not matched to a gene: 8.

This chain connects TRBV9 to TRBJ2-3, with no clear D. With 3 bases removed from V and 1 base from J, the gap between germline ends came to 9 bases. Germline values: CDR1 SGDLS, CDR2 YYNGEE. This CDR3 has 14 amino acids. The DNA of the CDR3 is TGTGCCAGCAGCGCCCGGGTCGGCACAGATACGCAGTATTTT. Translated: CASSARVGTDTQYF.

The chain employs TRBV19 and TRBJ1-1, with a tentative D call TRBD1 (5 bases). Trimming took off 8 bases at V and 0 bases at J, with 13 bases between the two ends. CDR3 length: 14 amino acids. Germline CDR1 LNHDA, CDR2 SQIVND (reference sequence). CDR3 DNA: TGTGCCAGTGGAACGCAGGGTTTGAACACTGAAGCTTTCTTT. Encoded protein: CASGTQGLNTEAFF.

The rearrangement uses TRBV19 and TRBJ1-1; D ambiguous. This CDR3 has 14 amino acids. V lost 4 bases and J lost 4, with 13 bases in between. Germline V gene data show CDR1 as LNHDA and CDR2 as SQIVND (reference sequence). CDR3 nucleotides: TGTGCCAGTAGTACAGCACAGCGGGGCACTGAAGCTTTCTTT. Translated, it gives CASSTAQRGTEAFF.

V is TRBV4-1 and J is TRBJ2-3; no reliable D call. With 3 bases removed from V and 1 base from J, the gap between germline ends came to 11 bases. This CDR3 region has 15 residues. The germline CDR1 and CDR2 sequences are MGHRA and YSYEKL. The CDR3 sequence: CASSQTGARTDTQYF. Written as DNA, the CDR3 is TGCGCCAGCAGCCAGACGGGTGCCCGCACAGATACGCAGTATTTT.

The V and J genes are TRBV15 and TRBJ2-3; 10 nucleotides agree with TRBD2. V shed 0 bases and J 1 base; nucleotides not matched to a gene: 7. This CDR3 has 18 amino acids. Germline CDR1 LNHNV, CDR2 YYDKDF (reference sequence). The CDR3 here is CATSRDSRLAGGTDTQYF. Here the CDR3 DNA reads TGTGCCACCAGCAGAGATTCGCGGCTAGCGGGAGGCACAGATACGCAGTATTTT.

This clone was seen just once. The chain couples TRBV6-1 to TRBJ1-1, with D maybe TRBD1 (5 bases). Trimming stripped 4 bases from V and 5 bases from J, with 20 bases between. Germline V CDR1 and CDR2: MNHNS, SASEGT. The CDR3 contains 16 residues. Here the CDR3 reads CASSVDSGLGGTEAFF. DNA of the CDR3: TGTGCCAGCAGTGTGGACTCAGGGTTGGGGGGGACTGAAGCTTTCTTT.

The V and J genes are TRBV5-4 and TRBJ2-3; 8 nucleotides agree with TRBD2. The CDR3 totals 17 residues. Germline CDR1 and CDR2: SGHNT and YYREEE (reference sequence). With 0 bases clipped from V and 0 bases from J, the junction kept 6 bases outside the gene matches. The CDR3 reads CASSLDPAGGSTDTQYF. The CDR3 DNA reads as TGTGCCAGCAGCTTGGACCCCGCGGGGGGTAGCACAGATACGCAGTATTTT.

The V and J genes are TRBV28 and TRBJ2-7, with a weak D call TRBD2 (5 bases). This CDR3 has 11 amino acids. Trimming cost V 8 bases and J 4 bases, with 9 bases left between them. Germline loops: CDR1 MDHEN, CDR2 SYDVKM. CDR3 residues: CASGRLYEQYF. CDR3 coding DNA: TGTGCCAGCGGCCGACTATACGAGCAGTACTTC.

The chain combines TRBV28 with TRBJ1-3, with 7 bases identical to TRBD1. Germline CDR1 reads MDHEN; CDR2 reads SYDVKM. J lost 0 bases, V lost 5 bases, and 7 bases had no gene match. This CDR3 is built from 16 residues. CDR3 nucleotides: TGTGCCAGCAGTCCGTGGACAGGCAGCTCTGGAAACACCATATATTTT. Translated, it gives CASSPWTGSSGNTIYF.

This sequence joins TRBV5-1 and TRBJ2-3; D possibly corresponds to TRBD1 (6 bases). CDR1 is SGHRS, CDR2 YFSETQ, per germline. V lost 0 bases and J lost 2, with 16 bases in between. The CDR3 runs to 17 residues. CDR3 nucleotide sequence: TGCGCCAGCAGCTTGGGGCAGGGTAGGGGGACCACAGATACGCAGTATTTT. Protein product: CASSLGQGRGTTDTQYF.

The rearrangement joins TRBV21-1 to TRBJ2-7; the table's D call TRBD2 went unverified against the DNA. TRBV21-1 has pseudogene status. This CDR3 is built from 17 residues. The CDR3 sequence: CASSKGSPSGSNYEQYF. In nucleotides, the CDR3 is TGTGCCAGCAGCAAAGGGAGTCCTAGCGGGAGTAATTACGAGCAGTACTTC.